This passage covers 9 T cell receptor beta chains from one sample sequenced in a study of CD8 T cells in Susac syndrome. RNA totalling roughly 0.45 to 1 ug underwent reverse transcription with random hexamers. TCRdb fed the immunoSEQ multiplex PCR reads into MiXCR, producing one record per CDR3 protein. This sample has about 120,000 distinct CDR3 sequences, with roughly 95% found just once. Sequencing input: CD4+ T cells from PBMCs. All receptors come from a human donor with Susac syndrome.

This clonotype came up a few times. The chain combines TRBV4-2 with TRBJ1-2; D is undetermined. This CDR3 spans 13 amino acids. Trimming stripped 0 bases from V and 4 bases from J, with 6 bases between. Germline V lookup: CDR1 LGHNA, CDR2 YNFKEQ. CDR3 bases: TGTGCCAGCAGCCAAGATCCCAGCTATGGCTACACCTTC. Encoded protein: CASSQDPSYGYTF.

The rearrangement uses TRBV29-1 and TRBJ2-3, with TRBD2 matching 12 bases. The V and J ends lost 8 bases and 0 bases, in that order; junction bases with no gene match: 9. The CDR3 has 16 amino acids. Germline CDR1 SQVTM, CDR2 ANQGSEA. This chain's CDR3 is CSIQGGTSGSTDTQYF. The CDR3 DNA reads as TGCAGCATTCAAGGAGGGACTAGCGGGAGCACAGATACGCAGTATTTT.

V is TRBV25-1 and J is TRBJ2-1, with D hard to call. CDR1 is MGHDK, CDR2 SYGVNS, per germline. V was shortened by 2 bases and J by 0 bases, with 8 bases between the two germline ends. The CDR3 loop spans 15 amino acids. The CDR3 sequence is CASSETFSSYNEQFF. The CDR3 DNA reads TGTGCCAGCAGTGAAACCTTCAGCTCCTACAATGAGCAGTTCTTC.

The CDR3 region is CAWSDRNTQYF. CDR3 nucleotides: TGTGCCTGGAGTGATCGTAATACGCAGTATTTT. V is TRBV30 and J is TRBJ2-3; D remains ambiguous. CDR3 length: 11 amino acids. Germline V gene lookup returns CDR1 GTSNPN and CDR2 SVGIG (reference sequence). Trimming removed 1 base from V and 7 bases from J, with 6 bases in between.

The CDR3, as DNA: TGTGCCTGGAGTCGAGGGCTCCGCGAAAAACTGTTTTTT. This sequence encodes CAWSRGLREKLFF. This chain joins TRBV30 and TRBJ1-4; no definite D call. The CDR3 has 13 residues. Germline CDR1 is GTSNPN and CDR2 is SVGIG (reference sequence). Trimming pared 2 bases from V and 8 bases from J, leaving 12 bases between.

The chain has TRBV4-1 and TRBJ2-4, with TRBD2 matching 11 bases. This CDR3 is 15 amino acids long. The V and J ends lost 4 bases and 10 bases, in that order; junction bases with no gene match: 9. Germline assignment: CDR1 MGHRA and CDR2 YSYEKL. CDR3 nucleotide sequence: TGCGCCAGCAGCCCCCATAGCGGGAGGGCACGGATTCAGTACTTC. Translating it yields CASSPHSGRARIQYF.

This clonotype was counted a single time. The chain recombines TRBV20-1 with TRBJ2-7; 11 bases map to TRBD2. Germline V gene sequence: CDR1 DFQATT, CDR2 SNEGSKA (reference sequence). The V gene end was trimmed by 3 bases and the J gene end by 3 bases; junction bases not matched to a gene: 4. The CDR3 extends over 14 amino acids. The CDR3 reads CSASTSGSYYEQYF. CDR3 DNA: TGCAGTGCTAGCACTAGCGGGAGTTACTACGAGCAGTACTTC.

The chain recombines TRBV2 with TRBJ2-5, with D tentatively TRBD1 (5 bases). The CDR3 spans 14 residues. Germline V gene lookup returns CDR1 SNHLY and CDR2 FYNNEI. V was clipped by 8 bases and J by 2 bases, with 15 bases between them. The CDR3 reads CASHLTALQETQYF. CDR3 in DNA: TGTGCCAGCCATTTGACAGCCCTACAAGAGACCCAGTACTTC.

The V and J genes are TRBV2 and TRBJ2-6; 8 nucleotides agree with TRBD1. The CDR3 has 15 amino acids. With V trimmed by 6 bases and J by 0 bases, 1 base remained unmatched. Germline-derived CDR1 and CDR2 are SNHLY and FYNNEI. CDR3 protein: CASSGTGSGANVLTF. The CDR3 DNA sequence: TGTGCCAGCAGCGGGACAGGCTCTGGGGCCAACGTCCTGACTTTC.